Each of the 15 T cell receptor beta chains below was sequenced from the same sample in a study of blood T cell repertoires in COVID-19. Assay: immunoSEQ multiplex PCR; the TCRdb copy retains only in-frame clones and omits some. The table has 65,000 to 70,000 clones, more than 75% seen once; the top ten hold approximately 15%. Sequencing was done on a sample of peripheral blood. These receptors all come from a man in his forties with COVID-19, enrolled during active disease.

V gene TRBV6-5 combines with J gene TRBJ2-1, with D possibly TRBD2 on 6 matching bases. With 0 bases removed from V and 6 bases from J, the gap between germline ends came to 9 bases. CDR1 is MNHEY, CDR2 SVGAGI, per germline. CDR3 length equals 14 residues. CDR3 in amino acids: CASSYSEGVNEQFF. CDR3 DNA: TGTGCCAGCAGTTACTCGGAGGGAGTCAATGAGCAGTTCTTC.

This rearrangement joins TRBV2 to TRBJ2-3; 13 nucleotides agree with TRBD2. Germline values: CDR1 SNHLY, CDR2 FYNNEI. The length of the CDR3 is 16 residues. V lost 6 bases, J lost 3 bases, and 6 bases stayed unmatched. The CDR3 loop is CASRYQTSGGTDTQYF. For the CDR3, the DNA is TGTGCCAGCAGGTATCAGACTAGCGGGGGGACAGATACGCAGTATTTT.

A word on this clone: The junction does not match germline at one end; this may be a read error. The V and J genes are TRBV5-1 and TRBJ2-2, with TRBD1 matching over 10 bases. The germline V gene has CDR1 SGHRS and CDR2 YFSETQ. The CDR3 sequence is 15 residues long. Here the CDR3 reads CASSSGTGDTGELFF. CDR3 sequence (DNA): TGCGCCAGTAGCTCCGGGACAGGGGACACCGGGGAGCTGTTTTTT.

This chain joins TRBV6-1 and TRBJ2-3; no clear D gene. Trimming left V 2 bases short and J 2 bases short, with 8 bases between. Germline V gene sequence: CDR1 MNHNS, CDR2 SASEGT. This CDR3 has 14 amino acids. CDR3 sequence (DNA): TGTGCCAGCAGTGAATGGCAGGACACAGATACGCAGTATTTT. It encodes CASSEWQDTDTQYF.

The CDR3 nucleotides read TGTGCCAGCAGTGACTCAGCGGGGGGGCCGATCGGGGAGCTGTTTTTT. This gives the protein CASSDSAGGPIGELFF. This chain links TRBV6-4 with TRBJ2-2; 10 bases are a match to TRBD2. Per germline, CDR1 MRHNA and CDR2 SNTAGT. The trim removed 0 bases at V and 7 bases at J, leaving 5 bases unmatched. The CDR3 has 16 amino acids.

The V and J genes are TRBV5-1 and TRBJ2-5; maybe TRBD1 (6 bases). The V and J ends lost 3 bases and 5 bases respectively, with 17 bases between them. CDR1 SGHRS and CDR2 YFSETQ come from the germline V gene. The CDR3 extends over 15 amino acids. CDR3 sequence reads: CASSSHRDPAETQYF. The CDR3 nucleotides read TGCGCCAGCAGCTCCCACAGGGACCCAGCGGAGACCCAGTACTTC. The full variable domain, with the rest looked up from reference TRBV5-1 and TRBJ2-5, is KAGVTQTPRYLIKTRGQQVTLSCSPISGHRSVSWYQQTPGQGLQFLFEYFSETQRNKGNFPGRFSGRQFSNSRSEMNVSTLELGDSALYLCASSSHRDPAETQYFGPGTRLLVL.

The chain employs TRBV6-5 and TRBJ1-2, with 9 nucleotides matching TRBD1. Germline-derived CDR1 and CDR2 are MNHEY and SVGAGI. The length of the CDR3 is 15 residues. Trimming removed 7 bases from V and 5 bases from J; junction bases left unmatched: 11. CDR3 sequence: CASTIRDREEYGYTF. For the CDR3, the DNA is TGTGCCAGCACCATCAGGGACAGGGAGGAGTATGGCTACACCTTC.

The chain recombines TRBV4-1 with TRBJ2-7; 14 nucleotides match TRBD2. This CDR3 comprises 15 residues. Germline CDR1 reads MGHRA; CDR2 reads YSYEKL. After removal of 4 bases from V and 3 bases from J, the junction contained 2 bases not matched to a gene. CDR3: CASSPGLAGGYEQYF. For the CDR3, the DNA is TGCGCCAGCAGCCCAGGACTAGCGGGGGGCTACGAGCAGTACTTC.

The chain carries TRBV7-9 and TRBJ1-2; 8 bases are shared with TRBD1. This CDR3 contains 14 residues. Trimming cost V 5 bases and J 8 bases; bases outside gene matches: 10. CDR1 SEHNR and CDR2 FQNEAQ come from the germline V gene (reference sequence). The CDR3 coding sequence is TGTGCCAGCAGCCGCGATTGGACAGGGAACGGCTACACCTTC. Encoded protein: CASSRDWTGNGYTF.

The chain employs TRBV19 and TRBJ2-5; 8 bases align to TRBD2. The ends lost 3 bases at V and 1 base at J; junction bases unmatched: 4. Germline lookup yields CDR1 LNHDA and CDR2 SQIVND (reference sequence). This CDR3 is 15 amino acids long. In nucleotides, the CDR3 is TGTGCCAGTAGTATGATCAGCGGGAGCCAAGAGACCCAGTACTTC. Its translation: CASSMISGSQETQYF.

The V and J genes are TRBV6-5 and TRBJ1-2, with D unclear. This CDR3 has 14 residues. Between the trimmed V and J ends, which lost 2 bases and 2 bases, there was a span of 9 bases. Germline lookup yields CDR1 MNHEY and CDR2 SVGAGI. The CDR3: CASSYDPRNYGYTF. In DNA, the CDR3 is TGTGCCAGCAGTTACGATCCGAGGAACTATGGCTACACCTTC.

The rearrangement links TRBV5-1 to TRBJ2-1, with 8 bases identical to TRBD1. With V trimmed by 4 bases and J by 9 bases, 9 bases remained unmatched. This CDR3 contains 14 residues. CDR1 SGHRS and CDR2 YFSETQ come from the germline V gene. As DNA, the CDR3 is TGCGCCAGCAGCCCCCGGACAGGGATCGGTGAGCAGTTCTTC. This gives the protein CASSPRTGIGEQFF.

This chain links TRBV3-1 (or the pseudogene TRBV3-2) with TRBJ2-7; D may be TRBD2 (6 bases). Per the germline V gene, CDR1 is LGHDT and CDR2 is YNNKEL (reference sequence). Trimming shortened V by 1 base and J by 0 bases, and 13 bases separated the two germline ends. This CDR3 region has 16 residues. For the CDR3, the DNA is TGTGCCAGCAGCCAAGTTATAGGAGCGGGCTCCTACGAGCAGTACTTC. Translating it yields CASSQVIGAGSYEQYF.

The CDR3 DNA reads as TGTGCCAGTAGAAAGGGACAGTCGAACACCGGGGAGCTGTTTTTT. Amino acids: CASRKGQSNTGELFF. This chain connects TRBV19 to TRBJ2-2; TRBD1 matches 7 bases. The germline CDR1 and CDR2 sequences are LNHDA and SQIVND (reference sequence). With V trimmed by 6 bases and J by 0 bases, 4 bases remained unmatched. There are 15 residues in the CDR3.

The chain links TRBV2 to TRBJ2-7, with 10 bases fitting TRBD1. Germline trimming cut 6 bases from V and 3 bases from J; bases unmatched to any gene: 5. The germline V gene encodes CDR1 SNHLY and CDR2 FYNNEI. The CDR3 is made up of 14 amino acids. This CDR3 reads CASSSGTGDYEQYF. CDR3 coding DNA: TGTGCCAGCAGCTCCGGGACAGGGGACTACGAGCAGTACTTC.